The T cell receptor beta chain described here comes from a study of long-term antiretroviral therapy in people with HIV. Study observations and caveats: Samples were collected from about 2003 to 2018 under possibly less effective ART regimens.

An immunoSEQ assay, version v3.0, was performed at survey level. Method: immunoSEQ multiplex PCR; TCRdb's copy keeps in-frame clones and lacks some. The sample holds several thousand clones, around three quarters seen once. Only one count was recorded for this clone. The antigen is not known. From germline, CDR1 is ENHRY and CDR2 SYGVKD. Deletions cut 3 bases from V and 6 bases from J, with 9 bases between. This CDR3 spans 14 amino acids. The clonotype was recovered from a man aged 35 to 55 with HIV. This chain joins TRBV10-3 and TRBJ1-6; D is undetermined. The specimen was unsorted PBMCs, collected 0.6 years before starting antiretroviral therapy. The DNA of the CDR3 is TGTGCCATCAGTGAAAAAGGGATTAATTCACCCCTCCACTTT. Translated, it gives CAISEKGINSPLHF.